These 27 T cell receptor beta chains were sequenced from one sample in a study of spatial heterogeneity in lung cancer (dated by TCRdb to between 2018 and 2021). The method behind the library was 5' RACE. For sequencing, a NextSeq 500 was employed. TCRdb's own reprocessing of the public reads used fastp at Q25 and MiXCR and kept productive beta chains. Rows matching on CDR3 protein sequence are summarized as one entry with the most common DNA and genes. This sample gives approximately 40,000 distinct CDR3 sequences in total; under 7.5% of them show up just once. Roughly 45% of the sample is held by the ten biggest clonotypes. The sample's time point, from its label and the paper: sample taken at primary tumor resection. The starting material was PBMCs, obtained at surgery. Receptors were obtained from a female donor with early-stage non-small cell lung cancer.

To note about this clonotype: This may stem from a read error, because a much larger clone lies one nucleotide away. This chain joins TRBV5-1 and TRBJ1-2; D gene uncertain. The CDR3 has 12 residues. Trimming shortened V by 0 bases and J by 10 bases, and 10 bases separated the two germline ends. CDR1 is SGHRS and CDR2 is YFSETQ in the germline V gene. CDR3 loop: CASSLVPGPYTF. Here the CDR3 DNA reads TGCGCCAGCAGCTTGGTGCCGGGCCCCTACACCTTC. The full variable domain, rest sourced from reference TRBV5-1 and TRBJ1-2, is KAGVTQTPRYLIKTRGQQVTLSCSPISGHRSVSWYQQTPGQGLQFLFEYFSETQRNKGNFPGRFSGRQFSNSRSEMNVSTLELGDSALYLCASSLVPGPYTFGSGTRLTVV.

The J gene is TRBJ2-5, the V gene TRBV5-1, with D possibly being TRBD2 (5 bases). Trimming pared 0 bases from V and 5 bases from J, leaving 17 bases between. This CDR3 comprises 16 residues. Looked up from germline, CDR1 is SGHRS and CDR2 is YFSETQ. The CDR3: CASSLVPASRGETQYF. Here the CDR3 DNA reads TGCGCCAGCAGCTTGGTGCCCGCTAGCCGAGGGGAGACCCAGTACTTC.

The sample holds many counts of this clonotype. The CDR3 loop is CASSVKMGGAIPYEQYF. The CDR3 DNA sequence: TGCGCCAGCAGCGTCAAGATGGGAGGCGCAATCCCCTACGAGCAGTACTTC. The V call is TRBV4-3, the J call TRBJ2-7; tentative D call: TRBD2 (6 bases). Trimming took 5 bases from V and 2 from J, leaving 22 bases between them. Looked up from germline, CDR1 is LGHNA and CDR2 is YSLEER. The CDR3 has 17 amino acids.

This sequence joins TRBV12-3 or TRBV12-4 and TRBJ1-3; D might be TRBD1 (5 bases). The CDR3 length is 17 residues. V dropped 5 bases and J dropped 2 bases, with 19 bases sitting between them. The CDR3 nucleotides read TGTGCCAGCAGTCAACACCCCCGGGACTTAACTGGAAACACCATATATTTT. Its translation: CASSQHPRDLTGNTIYF.

This clonotype was seen ten or more times. The rearrangement links TRBV15 to TRBJ2-2, with D unresolved. Germline V CDR1 and CDR2: LNHNV, YYDKDF (reference sequence). There are 16 residues in the CDR3. The V and J ends lost 0 bases and 0 bases respectively, with 8 bases between them. The CDR3 DNA is TGTGCCACCAGCAGAGAGATCGCCGCGAACACCGGGGAGCTGTTTTTT. Its protein product is CATSREIAANTGELFF.

This clonotype was observed at least ten times. The V call is TRBV12-3 or TRBV12-4, the J call TRBJ2-4; 10 nucleotides match TRBD2. J gave up 2 bases and V 3 bases, and 7 bases lay outside the gene matches. The CDR3 has 17 amino acids. The CDR3 region is CASSFSQRGGPKNIQYF. CDR3 in DNA: TGTGCCAGCAGTTTTTCCCAGCGGGGGGGCCCCAAAAACATTCAGTACTTC.

This clonotype was observed at least ten times. J is TRBJ1-4 and V is TRBV18, with D perhaps TRBD1 (6 bases). V lost 0 bases and J 4 bases, leaving 9 bases between the germline ends. This CDR3 contains 15 residues. The germline V gene has CDR1 KGHSH and CDR2 LQKENI. CDR3 protein: CASSPPGGLNEKLFF. The CDR3 region has the DNA TGTGCCAGCTCACCACCCGGGGGCCTTAATGAAAAACTGTTTTTT.

At least ten counts were recorded for this clonotype. The chain uses TRBV7-8 and TRBJ1-5; 9 bases are shared with TRBD1. CDR1 and CDR2 from the germline V gene are SGHVS and FQNEAQ. J was trimmed by 6 bases and V by 2 bases; bases with no gene match: 2. The CDR3 totals 14 residues. CDR3: CASSLTGGSQPQHF. As DNA, the CDR3 is TGTGCCAGCAGCTTAACAGGGGGCAGTCAGCCCCAGCATTTT.

This clonotype came up a few times. The chain recombines TRBV2 with TRBJ2-5, with 7 positions matching TRBD2. V lost 4 bases, J lost 3 bases, and 11 bases stayed unmatched. This CDR3 spans 16 amino acids. Germline V gives CDR1 SNHLY, CDR2 FYNNEI. The CDR3 DNA sequence: TGTGCCAGCAGTGTACCGGCAGGGAGGGCCGAAGAGACCCAGTACTTC. This translates into CASSVPAGRAEETQYF.

This clonotype has ten or more counts. The chain links TRBV20-1 to TRBJ1-5; D unresolved. CDR1 and CDR2 from the germline V gene are DFQATT and SNEGSKA (reference sequence). This CDR3 region has 15 residues. V was cut by 6 bases and J by 3 bases, with 18 bases left in between. Written as DNA, the CDR3 is TGCAGTGCGACTCAGGCCCTTGGGGTCAATCAGCCCCAGCATTTT. It specifies CSATQALGVNQPQHF.

This clonotype was picked up a small number of times. V gene TRBV11-2 combines with J gene TRBJ1-2; D perhaps matches TRBD1 (6 bases). This CDR3 spans 13 amino acids. Per germline, CDR1 SGHAT and CDR2 FQNNGV. V was cut by 5 bases and J by 10 bases, with 17 bases left in between. The DNA for the CDR3 is TGTGCCAGCAGCCCACAGGGCCCTTGGGACTACACCTTC. Amino acids: CASSPQGPWDYTF.

This clonotype occurred a few times. The rearrangement joins TRBV14 to TRBJ1-5; possibly TRBD1 for D (6 bases). V lost 0 bases to trimming and J lost 6 bases, with 15 bases between them. The CDR3 consists of 16 residues. Germline values: CDR1 SGHDN, CDR2 FVKESK. This chain's CDR3 is CASSQEENRDCQPQHF. The DNA of the CDR3 is TGTGCCAGCAGCCAAGAAGAAAACAGGGACTGTCAGCCCCAGCATTTT.

This clonotype was counted ten times or more. The rearrangement joins TRBV7-2 to TRBJ2-5, with 7 bases identical to TRBD1. The CDR3 is 13 amino acids. J was trimmed by 5 bases and V by 2 bases; bases with no gene match: 2. Per the germline V gene, CDR1 is SGHTA and CDR2 is FQGNSA. The CDR3 here is CASSLHRGETQYF. The DNA for the CDR3 is TGTGCCAGCAGCTTACACAGGGGCGAGACCCAGTACTTC.

Here the CDR3 reads CASSPGLAGGLETQYF. CDR3 nucleotides: TGTGCCAGCAGCCCCGGACTAGCGGGGGGGCTGGAGACCCAGTACTTC. This rearrangement joins TRBV6-1 to TRBJ2-5; the match to TRBD2 covers 15 bases. The ends lost 6 bases at V and 5 bases at J; junction bases unmatched: 7. The CDR3 runs to 16 residues. Germline assignment: CDR1 MNHNS and CDR2 SASEGT.

Worth noting for this clonotype: Just one base apart from a much larger clone, this may be a read error. The gene calls are TRBV20-1 and TRBJ1-5; D gene ambiguous. Germline V gene data show CDR1 as DFQATT and CDR2 as SNEGSKA (reference sequence). The germline V and J ends were trimmed by 6 bases and 6 bases, with 12 bases remaining between them. CDR3 size: 12 residues. CDR3 protein: CSALSAAQPQHF. DNA of the CDR3: TGCAGTGCCCTCTCGGCAGCTCAGCCCCAGCATTTT.

This clonotype occurred many times. The CDR3 region is CASSPDHQETQYF. The DNA for the CDR3 is TGTGCCAGCAGCCCGGACCACCAAGAGACCCAGTACTTC. The chain is built from TRBV7-2 and TRBJ2-5; the D is unclear. The CDR3 has 13 residues. Trimming left V 5 bases short and J 0 bases short, with 7 bases between. Germline V gene lookup returns CDR1 SGHTA and CDR2 FQGNSA.

The V gene is TRBV6-5, the J gene TRBJ1-1, with TRBD1 as a possible D gene (5 bases). The CDR3 totals 11 residues. Trimming pared 5 bases from V and 8 bases from J, leaving 9 bases between. Germline V gene data show CDR1 as MNHEY and CDR2 as SVGAGI. This chain's CDR3 is CASSTGTEAFF. The CDR3 region has the DNA TGTGCCAGCAGTACCGGGACGGAAGCTTTCTTT.

This clonotype showed up just a few times. The chain has TRBV5-1 and TRBJ2-3, with D uncertain. Germline assignment: CDR1 SGHRS and CDR2 YFSETQ. This CDR3 spans 15 amino acids. Trimming stripped 0 bases from V and 0 bases from J, with 8 bases between. The chain's CDR3 is CASSLEGSSTDTQYF. The DNA for the CDR3 is TGCGCCAGCAGCTTGGAGGGTTCTAGCACAGATACGCAGTATTTT.

This clonotype occurred many times. This chain uses TRBV2 with TRBJ2-2; TRBD1 is a possible D gene (5 bases). CDR3 size: 14 residues. V lost 6 bases to trimming and J lost 5 bases, with 13 bases between them. Germline values: CDR1 SNHLY, CDR2 FYNNEI. CDR3 amino acids: CASRDQGRTGELFF. The CDR3 DNA reads TGTGCCAGCAGGGATCAGGGAAGGACCGGGGAGCTGTTTTTT.

This clonotype has a count of ten or more. The CDR3 protein is CSVYPGTDTQYF. CDR3 sequence (DNA): TGCAGCGTTTACCCGGGCACAGATACGCAGTATTTT. This chain connects TRBV29-1 to TRBJ2-3, with D unclear. The CDR3 has 12 amino acids. Germline V gene sequence: CDR1 SQVTM, CDR2 ANQGSEA. The V end lost 5 bases, the J end lost 1 base, and 7 bases lay between the germline ends.

This clonotype was observed a few times. V usage is TRBV3-1 and J usage is TRBJ2-1; D remains unclear. The CDR3 has 16 residues. The germline V and J ends were trimmed by 0 bases and 2 bases, with 11 bases remaining between them. The germline gives CDR1 LGHDT, CDR2 YNNKEL (reference sequence). The CDR3 DNA is TGTGCCAGCAGCCAAGATCCCAGCGCGGCCTACAATGAGCAGTTCTTC. Its protein is CASSQDPSAAYNEQFF.

The rearrangement joins TRBV5-1 to TRBJ2-1, with D hard to call. V dropped 1 base and J dropped 7 bases, with 6 bases sitting between them. Germline-derived CDR1 and CDR2 are SGHRS and YFSETQ. The CDR3 contains 12 residues. CDR3 DNA: TGCGCCAGCAGCTTGACTGTGAATGAGCAGTTCTTC. This codes for CASSLTVNEQFF.

This clonotype was seen more than once but under ten times. V and J are TRBV4-1 and TRBJ1-5; D unclear. Germline lookup yields CDR1 MGHRA and CDR2 YSYEKL. The germline V and J ends were trimmed by 4 bases and 4 bases, with 8 bases remaining between them. The CDR3 runs to 13 residues. The CDR3 DNA sequence: TGCGCCAGCAGCCCTCTTGGGAATCAGCCCCAGCATTTT. Its protein product is CASSPLGNQPQHF.

This clonotype was counted at least ten times. The chain combines TRBV5-1 with TRBJ2-5, with D tentatively TRBD2 (5 bases). Deletions cut 1 base from V and 1 base from J, with 14 bases between. The CDR3 contains 16 residues. The germline V gene has CDR1 SGHRS and CDR2 YFSETQ. The CDR3 loop is CASSLRARGAQETQYF. Here the CDR3 DNA reads TGCGCCAGCAGCTTGCGAGCCCGGGGAGCCCAAGAGACCCAGTACTTC.

This clonotype appeared many times. The chain combines TRBV27 with TRBJ2-1; D uncertain. Germline CDR1 MNHEY, CDR2 SMNVEV (reference sequence). The CDR3 extends over 13 amino acids. Trimming stripped 4 bases from V and 10 bases from J, with 14 bases between. The CDR3 here is CASSSNQMVEQFF. CDR3 DNA sequence: TGTGCCAGCAGTTCAAATCAGATGGTAGAGCAGTTCTTC.

The table lists this clonotype with many counts. The J gene is TRBJ2-1, the V gene TRBV9; D may be TRBD2 (6 bases). V was trimmed by 5 bases and J by 2 bases, leaving 14 bases between them. CDR3 length: 15 residues. The germline CDR1 and CDR2 sequences are SGDLS and YYNGEE. The CDR3 is CASSGLGGPYNEQFF. The CDR3 DNA reads as TGTGCCAGCAGTGGCTTGGGGGGACCCTACAATGAGCAGTTCTTC.

This clonotype was counted at least ten times. The chain couples TRBV5-1 to TRBJ2-3, with D maybe TRBD2 (6 bases). Trimming removed 5 bases from V and 4 bases from J, with 11 bases in between. Per the germline V gene, CDR1 is SGHRS and CDR2 is YFSETQ. This CDR3 region has 13 residues. The CDR3 DNA reads as TGCGCCAGCAGGTTTCCGGGGGCAGATACGCAGTATTTT. Translated: CASRFPGADTQYF. The variable domain in full, with the rest retrieved from reference TRBV5-1 and TRBJ2-3, is KAGVTQTPRYLIKTRGQQVTLSCSPISGHRSVSWYQQTPGQGLQFLFEYFSETQRNKGNFPGRFSGRQFSNSRSEMNVSTLELGDSALYLCASRFPGADTQYFGPGTRLTVL.